Listed below are T cell receptor beta chains from one sample, sequenced in a study of sequential checkpoint blockade in melanoma. Only in-frame clones appear in the TCRdb table, and some are missing; sequencing was by immunoSEQ multiplex PCR. The sample has approximately 28,000 clones; about 89% are singletons. Source: CD8+ T cells sorted from blood (inferred from file names), taken from a patient given nivolumab and ipilimumab in sequence. The receptors were sampled from a human donor with melanoma. CDR3s include the opening cysteine and the closing phenylalanine or tryptophan. Each record gives: clone size, D gene, J gene, V gene, CDR3 protein, CDR3 DNA. The D gene is left open where the match is weak. A clone size is listed for some rows: how often the clone was seen (once, few, many), or a class if it is expanded.

>-|-|TRBJ2-7|TRBV9
CASSVGGADEQYF
TGTGCCAGCAGCGTAGGTGGGGCGGATGAGCAGTACTTC
>-|-|TRBJ1-5|TRBV6-1
CASSHNQPQHF
TGTGCCAGCAGCCACAATCAGCCCCAGCATTTT
>-|-|TRBJ2-2|TRBV15
CATSGTGWSTGELFF
TGTGCCACCAGTGGAACAGGATGGTCGACCGGGGAGCTGTTTTTT
>-|TRBD1|TRBJ1-6|TRBV13
CASSLLGDSNSPLHF
TGTGCCAGCAGCTTACTAGGGGACAGTAATTCACCCCTCCACTTT
>-|TRBD2|TRBJ2-1|TRBV6-5
CASLERGGRVEQFF
TGTGCCAGCCTCGAGCGGGGGGGCCGGGTTGAGCAGTTCTTC
>-|-|TRBJ1-6|TRBV4-1
CASSQDPPSGYYNSPLHF
TGCGCCAGCAGCCAAGATCCCCCCTCAGGGTACTATAATTCACCCCTCCACTTT
>-|TRBD2|TRBJ2-3|TRBV7-9
CASSLRIKRGGLTDTQYF
TGTGCCAGCAGCTTAAGAATTAAACGGGGGGGGCTCACAGATACGCAGTATTTT
>-|-|TRBJ2-1|TRBV4-3
CASSQDSGSEYNEQFF
TGCGCCAGCAGCCAAGATTCCGGGTCCGAATACAATGAGCAGTTCTTC
>-|-|TRBJ1-2|TRBV7-6
CASSSLVGPDSHGYTF
TGTGCCAGCAGCTCACTAGTTGGTCCGGACAGTCATGGCTACACCTTC
>once|-|TRBJ2-7|TRBV2
CASSDGVAPDEQYF
TGTGCCAGCAGTGATGGAGTGGCCCCCGACGAGCAGTACTTC
>-|-|TRBJ2-7|TRBV7-8
CASSSRGTRENYEQYF
TGTGCCAGCAGCTCTAGGGGGACACGCGAAAACTACGAGCAGTACTTC
>-|TRBD1|TRBJ2-1|TRBV5-6
CASSFGQGNEQFF
TGTGCCAGCAGCTTTGGACAGGGCAATGAGCAGTTCTTC
>few|TRBD2|TRBJ2-2|TRBV2
CASSDPSGSLAGELFF
TGTGCCAGCAGTGACCCTAGCGGGAGTCTCGCCGGGGAGCTGTTTTTT
>-|TRBD1|TRBJ1-6|TRBV28
CASSLSPHRRGRSPLHF
TGTGCCAGCAGTTTATCCCCCCATCGTAGGGGGCGATCACCCCTCCACTTT
>-|TRBD1|TRBJ2-7|TRBV15
CATSRADRGEEQYF
TGTGCCACCAGCAGAGCGGACAGGGGAGAGGAGCAGTACTTC
>-|TRBD1|TRBJ2-2|TRBV11-2
CASSTGTGGTGELFF
TGTGCCAGCAGTACCGGGACAGGTGGCACCGGGGAGCTGTTTTTT
>-|TRBD2|TRBJ2-1|TRBV7-2
CASSFLSGSYNEQFF
TGTGCCAGCAGCTTCCTTAGCGGGTCTTACAATGAGCAGTTCTTC
>-|-|TRBJ1-2|TRBV15
CATLRTGSYGYTF
TGTGCCACCCTGAGAACGGGGAGCTATGGCTACACCTTC
>once|TRBD1|TRBJ1-1|TRBV9
CASTGAGLNTEAFF
TGTGCCAGTACAGGGGCCGGGTTGAACACTGAAGCTTTCTTT
>-|-|TRBJ2-1|TRBV27
CASSLSQAYNEQFF
TGTGCCAGCAGCCTATCACAGGCGTACAATGAGCAGTTCTTC
>-|-|TRBJ2-5|TRBV5-1
CASSLEGALETQYF
TGCGCCAGCAGCCTGGAGGGGGCCTTGGAGACCCAGTACTTC
>-|TRBD2|TRBJ2-5|TRBV20-1
CSARGRGLWDF
TGCAGTGCTAGGGGTAGGGGACTATGGGACTTC
>once|-|TRBJ1-2|TRBV9
CASSVGTVRGYTF
TGTGCCAGCAGCGTAGGGACAGTCCGTGGCTACACCTTC
>-|-|TRBJ1-2|TRBV6-5
CAVLEMNPGYTF
TGTGCCGTACTAGAAATGAACCCTGGCTACACCTTC
>once|-|TRBJ1-1|TRBV19
CATIQGGNTEAFF
TGTGCCACTATACAGGGTGGTAACACTGAAGCTTTCTTT
>-|-|TRBJ1-3|TRBV7-3
CASSSRGSGNTIYF
TGTGCCAGCAGCTCTAGGGGCTCTGGAAACACCATATATTTT
>once|-|TRBJ2-7|TRBV27
CASSLWGGVSYEQYF
TGTGCCAGCAGTTTATGGGGCGGGGTCTCCTACGAGCAGTACTTC
>-|-|TRBJ1-5|TRBV4-1
CASSLRDTSNQPQHF
TGCGCCAGCAGCCTTAGGGACACTAGCAATCAGCCCCAGCATTTT
>-|-|TRBJ2-2|TRBV7-9
CASSLGGARAPPGELFF
TGTGCCAGCAGCCTCGGTGGAGCGCGGGCCCCCCCCGGGGAGCTGTTTTTT
>-|-|TRBJ1-2|TRBV6-5
CASSYPGHHYGYTF
TGTGCCAGCAGTTACCCGGGACACCATTATGGCTACACCTTC
>once|-|TRBJ2-3|TRBV19
CASSISSPVDTQYF
TGTGCCAGTAGTATTAGTTCGCCGGTAGATACGCAGTATTTT
>-|TRBD1|TRBJ1-1|TRBV6-6
CASNSGGDRLNTEAFF
TGTGCCAGCAACTCGGGAGGGGACAGATTGAACACTGAAGCTTTCTTT
>few|-|TRBJ2-3|TRBV5-1
CASSQDRVGVRYF
TGCGCCAGCAGCCAAGATCGAGTTGGAGTACGATATTTT
>-|TRBD2|TRBJ2-3|TRBV28
CASTLTSPPTDTQYF
TGTGCCAGCACACTGACTAGCCCCCCCACAGATACGCAGTATTTT
>-|-|TRBJ2-5|TRBV4-3
CASSQVKAAGETQYF
TGCGCCAGCAGCCAAGTTAAAGCCGCCGGGGAGACCCAGTACTTC
>-|TRBD1|TRBJ2-5|TRBV29-1
CSVVGQGKEWGETQYF
TGCAGCGTTGTGGGACAGGGTAAAGAGTGGGGAGAGACCCAGTACTTC
>few|TRBD1|TRBJ1-4|TRBV5-4
CASSSSGTGLNEKLFF
TGTGCCAGCAGCTCCTCCGGGACAGGGCTCAATGAAAAACTGTTTTTT
>-|-|TRBJ2-1|TRBV27
CASSLRGPNEQFF
TGTGCCAGCAGTTTAAGAGGGCCCAATGAGCAGTTCTTC
>-|TRBD1|TRBJ1-1|TRBV27
CASSLRQGNTEAFF
TGTGCCAGCAGTTTACGACAGGGGAACACTGAAGCTTTCTTT
>-|-|TRBJ1-2|TRBV19
CASSMTQGHGYTF
TGTGCCAGTAGTATGACGCAGGGTCATGGCTACACCTTC
>-|-|TRBJ1-4|TRBV7-9
CASTPGGQTNEKLFF
TGTGCCAGCACCCCTGGGGGCCAAACTAATGAAAAACTGTTTTTT
>-|TRBD1|TRBJ2-1|TRBV28
CASSGDRSLLYSYNEQFF
TGTGCCAGCAGTGGGGACAGGAGTCTTCTCTACTCCTACAATGAGCAGTTCTTC